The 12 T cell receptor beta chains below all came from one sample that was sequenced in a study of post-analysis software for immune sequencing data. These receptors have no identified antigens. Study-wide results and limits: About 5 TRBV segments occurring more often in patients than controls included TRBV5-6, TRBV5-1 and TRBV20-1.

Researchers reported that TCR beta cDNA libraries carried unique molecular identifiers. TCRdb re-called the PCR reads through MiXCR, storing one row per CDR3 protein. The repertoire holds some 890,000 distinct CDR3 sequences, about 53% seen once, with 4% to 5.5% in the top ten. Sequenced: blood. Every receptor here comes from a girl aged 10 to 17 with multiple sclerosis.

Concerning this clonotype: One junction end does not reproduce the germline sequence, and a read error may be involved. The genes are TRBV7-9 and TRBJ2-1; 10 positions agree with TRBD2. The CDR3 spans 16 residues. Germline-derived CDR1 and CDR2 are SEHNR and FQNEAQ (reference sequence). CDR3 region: CASSLFPQRGGNEQFF. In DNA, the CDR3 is TGTGCAAGCAGCTTATTCCCTCAGCGGGGGGGCAATGAGCAGTTCTTC.

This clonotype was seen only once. The CDR3 DNA sequence: TGCAGTGCTAGACCAATCGGACAGGGTACCTACGAGCAGTACTTC. Amino acids: CSARPIGQGTYEQYF. The chain couples TRBV20-1 to TRBJ2-7, with 8 bases identical to TRBD1. The CDR3 is made up of 15 amino acids. CDR1 is DFQATT and CDR2 is SNEGSKA in the germline V gene (reference sequence). Trimming took 2 bases from V and 2 from J; bases not matched to a gene: 8.

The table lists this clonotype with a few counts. CDR3 nucleotide sequence: TGCGCCAGCAGCTCCCTGGGACTAGATAATGAGCAGTTCTTC. Its protein is CASSSLGLDNEQFF. The V gene is TRBV5-1, the J gene TRBJ2-1, with TRBD2 matching over 8 bases. Per germline, CDR1 SGHRS and CDR2 YFSETQ. J gave up 7 bases and V 3 bases, and 6 bases lay outside the gene matches. The CDR3 is 14 residues long.

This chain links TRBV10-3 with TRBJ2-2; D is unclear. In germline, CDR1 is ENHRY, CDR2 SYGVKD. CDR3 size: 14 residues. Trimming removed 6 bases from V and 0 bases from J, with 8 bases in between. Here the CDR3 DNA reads TGTGCCATCAGGGAAAGCGCGAACACCGGGGAGCTGTTTTTT. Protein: CAIRESANTGELFF.

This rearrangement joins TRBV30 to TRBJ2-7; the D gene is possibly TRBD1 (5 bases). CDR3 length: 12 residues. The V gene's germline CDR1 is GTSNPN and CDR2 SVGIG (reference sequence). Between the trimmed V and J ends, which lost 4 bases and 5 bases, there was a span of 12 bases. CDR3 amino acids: CAWTPGFHEQYF. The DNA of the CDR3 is TGTGCCTGGACACCAGGGTTCCACGAGCAGTACTTC. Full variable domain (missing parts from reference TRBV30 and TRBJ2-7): SQTIHQWPATLVQPVGSPLSLECTVEGTSNPNLYWYRQAAGRGLQLLFYSVGIGQISSEVPQNLSASRPQDRQFILSSKKLLLSDSGFYLCAWTPGFHEQYFGPGTRLTVT.

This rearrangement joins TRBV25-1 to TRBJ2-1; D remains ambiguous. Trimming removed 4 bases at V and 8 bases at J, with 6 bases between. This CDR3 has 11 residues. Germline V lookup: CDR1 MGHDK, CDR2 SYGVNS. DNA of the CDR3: TGTGCCAGCAGTGTTCGGGATGAGCAGTTCTTC. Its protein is CASSVRDEQFF.

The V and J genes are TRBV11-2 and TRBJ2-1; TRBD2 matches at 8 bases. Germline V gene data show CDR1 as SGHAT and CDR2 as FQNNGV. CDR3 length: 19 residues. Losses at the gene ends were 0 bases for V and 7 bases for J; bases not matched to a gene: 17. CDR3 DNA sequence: TGTGCCAGCAGCTTAGATCGGGGGTTTGGCGGGAGGCGACTTAATGAGCAGTTCTTC. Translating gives CASSLDRGFGGRRLNEQFF.

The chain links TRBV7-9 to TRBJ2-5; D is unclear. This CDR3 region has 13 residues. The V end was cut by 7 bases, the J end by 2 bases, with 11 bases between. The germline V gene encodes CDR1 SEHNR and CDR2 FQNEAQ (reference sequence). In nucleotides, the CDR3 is TGTGCCAGCAATCAACGTGGGCAAGAGACCCAGTACTTC. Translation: CASNQRGQETQYF.

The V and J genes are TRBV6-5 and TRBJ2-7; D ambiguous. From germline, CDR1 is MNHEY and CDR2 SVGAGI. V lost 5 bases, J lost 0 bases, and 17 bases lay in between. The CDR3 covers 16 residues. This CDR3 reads CASSPIGPTSSYEQYF. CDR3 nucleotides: TGTGCCAGCAGTCCAATCGGACCTACGAGCTCCTACGAGCAGTACTTC.

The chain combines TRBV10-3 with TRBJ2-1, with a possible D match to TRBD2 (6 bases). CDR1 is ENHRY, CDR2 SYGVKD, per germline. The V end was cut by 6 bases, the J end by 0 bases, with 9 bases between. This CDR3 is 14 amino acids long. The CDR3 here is CAISRESSYNEQFF. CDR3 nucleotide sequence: TGTGCCATCAGCCGGGAGAGCTCCTACAATGAGCAGTTCTTC.

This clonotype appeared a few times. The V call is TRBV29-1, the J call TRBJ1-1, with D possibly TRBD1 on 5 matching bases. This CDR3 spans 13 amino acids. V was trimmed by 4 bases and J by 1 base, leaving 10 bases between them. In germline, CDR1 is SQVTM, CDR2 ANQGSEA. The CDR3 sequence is CSVVAQGNTEAFF. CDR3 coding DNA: TGCAGCGTTGTGGCCCAGGGGAACACTGAAGCTTTCTTT.

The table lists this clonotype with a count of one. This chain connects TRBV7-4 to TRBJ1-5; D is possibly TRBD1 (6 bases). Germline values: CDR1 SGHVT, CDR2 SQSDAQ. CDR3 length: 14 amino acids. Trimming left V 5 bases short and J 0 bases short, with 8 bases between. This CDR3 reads CASSEGVSNQPQHF. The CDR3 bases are TGTGCCAGCAGCGAGGGGGTTAGCAATCAGCCCCAGCATTTT. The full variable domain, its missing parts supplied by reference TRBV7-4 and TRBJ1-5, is GAGVSQSPRYKVAKRGRDVALRCDSISGHVTLYWYRQTLGQGSEVLTYSQSDAQRDKSGRPSGRFSAERPERSVSTLKIQRTEQGDSAVYLCASSEGVSNQPQHFGDGTRLSIL.